The 2 T cell receptor beta chains below were found in one sample sequenced in a study of T cell responses to AZD1222 COVID-19 vaccine. Profiled with immunoSEQ multiplex PCR; TCRdb holds only in-frame clones, not every one. Of about 45,000 clones listed, over 75% are singletons. This material consisted of peripheral blood, taken 28 days after the second dose of the MenACWY control vaccine. These receptors all come from an adult who received the MenACWY meningococcal vaccine as a control.

In this sample, this clone turned up a few times. At the DNA level, this CDR3 is encoded by other sequences in the same sample as well. This rearrangement joins TRBV12-5 to TRBJ2-2; TRBD1 matches at 9 bases. Trimming at V came to 5 bases and at J to 4 bases, leaving 8 bases not matched to a gene. Germline CDR1 is LGHNT and CDR2 is FRNRAP. This CDR3 has 16 amino acids. The CDR3 DNA follows: TGTGCTAGTGGTCGGGACAGGGTGCGGAGCACCGGGGAGCTGTTTTTT. It encodes CASGRDRVRSTGELFF.

The rearrangement uses TRBV7-2 and TRBJ2-1, with 12 bases fitting TRBD2. The germline V gene encodes CDR1 SGHTA and CDR2 FQGNSA. This CDR3 spans 15 amino acids. V was clipped by 3 bases and J by 4 bases; unmatched bases: 1. The CDR3 DNA is TGTGCCAGCAGCTTCGGACTAGCGGGATACAATGAGCAGTTCTTC. Its translation is CASSFGLAGYNEQFF.